The table lists the clone carrying this T cell receptor (beta chain) with a count of one. Its antigen remains unknown. The data belong to a study of radiation and T cells in renal cell carcinoma. The study, taken as a whole, reports: Dominant CDR3 motifs were more common in irradiated tumors than controls.

Trimming shortened V by 0 bases and J by 4 bases, and 8 bases separated the two germline ends. The CDR3 is 13 amino acids. CDR1 is SGDLS, CDR2 YYNGEE, per germline. Treatment defined: treatment-naive control, cytoreductive nephrectomy. Clear cell pathology was present in this patient's renal cell carcinoma. Control tumors came from several females and over 9 males, aged about 35 to 90. Clones were read by immunoSEQ multiplex PCR, and TCRdb kept only the in-frame ones, dropping some. The sample has approximately 15,000 clones; approximately 58% are singletons. The source was tumor tissue, collected from a patient whose treatment was nephrectomy without radiotherapy. The chain carries TRBV9 and TRBJ2-7, with no clear D. The clonotype comes from a middle-aged man with renal cell carcinoma. CDR3 region: CASSVGPDYEQYF. The CDR3 DNA sequence: TGTGCCAGCAGCGTAGGTCCCGATTACGAGCAGTACTTC.